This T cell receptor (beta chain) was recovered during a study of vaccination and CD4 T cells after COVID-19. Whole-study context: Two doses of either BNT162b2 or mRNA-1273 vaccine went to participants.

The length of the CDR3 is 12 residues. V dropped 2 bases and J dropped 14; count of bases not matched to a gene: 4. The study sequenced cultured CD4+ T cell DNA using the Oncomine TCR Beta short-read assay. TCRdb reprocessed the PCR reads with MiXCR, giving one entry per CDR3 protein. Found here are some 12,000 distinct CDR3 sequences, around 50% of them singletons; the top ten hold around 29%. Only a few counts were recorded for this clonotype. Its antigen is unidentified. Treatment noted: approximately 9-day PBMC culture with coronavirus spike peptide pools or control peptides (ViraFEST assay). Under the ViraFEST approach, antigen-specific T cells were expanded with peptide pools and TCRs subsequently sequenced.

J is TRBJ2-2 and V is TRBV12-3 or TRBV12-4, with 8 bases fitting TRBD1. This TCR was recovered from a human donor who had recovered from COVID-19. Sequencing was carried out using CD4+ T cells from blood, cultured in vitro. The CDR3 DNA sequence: TGTGCCAGCAGTTTACTCGGACAGGGCCTGTTTTTT. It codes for CASSLLGQGLFF.